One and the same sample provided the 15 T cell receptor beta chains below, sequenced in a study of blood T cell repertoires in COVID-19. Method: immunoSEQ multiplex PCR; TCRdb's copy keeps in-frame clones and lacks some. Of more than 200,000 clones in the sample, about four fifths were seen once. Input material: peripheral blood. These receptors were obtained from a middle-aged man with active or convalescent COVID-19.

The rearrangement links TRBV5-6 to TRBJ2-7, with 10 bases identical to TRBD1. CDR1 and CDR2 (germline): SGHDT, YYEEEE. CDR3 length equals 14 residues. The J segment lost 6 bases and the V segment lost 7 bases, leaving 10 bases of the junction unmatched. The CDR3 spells CASGRDRGLIEQYF. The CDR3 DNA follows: TGTGCCAGCGGACGGGACAGGGGTTTGATCGAGCAGTACTTC.

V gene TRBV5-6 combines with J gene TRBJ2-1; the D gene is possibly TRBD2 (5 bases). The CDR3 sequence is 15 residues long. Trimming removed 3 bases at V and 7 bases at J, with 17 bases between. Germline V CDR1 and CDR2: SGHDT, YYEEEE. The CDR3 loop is CASSSGPSRGNEQFF. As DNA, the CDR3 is TGTGCCAGCAGCTCCGGACCGTCCCGAGGGAATGAGCAGTTCTTC.

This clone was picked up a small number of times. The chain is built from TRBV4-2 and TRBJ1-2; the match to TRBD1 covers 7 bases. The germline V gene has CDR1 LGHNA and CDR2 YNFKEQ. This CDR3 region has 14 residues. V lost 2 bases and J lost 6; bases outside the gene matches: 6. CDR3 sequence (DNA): TGTGCCAGCAGCCAACCCGACAGGGTAGATGGCTACACCTTC. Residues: CASSQPDRVDGYTF.

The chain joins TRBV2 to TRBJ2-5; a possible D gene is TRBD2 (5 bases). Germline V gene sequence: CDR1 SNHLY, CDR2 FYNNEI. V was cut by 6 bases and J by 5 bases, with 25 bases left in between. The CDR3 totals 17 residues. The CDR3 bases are TGTGCCAGCAGCGCCGTTGGGATGTGGTTGGGCGGGGAGACCCAGTACTTC. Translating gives CASSAVGMWLGGETQYF.

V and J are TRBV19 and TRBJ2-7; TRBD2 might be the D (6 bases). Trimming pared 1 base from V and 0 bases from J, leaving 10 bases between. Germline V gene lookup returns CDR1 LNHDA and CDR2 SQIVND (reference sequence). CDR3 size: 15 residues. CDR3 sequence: CASSIGAGSSYEQYF. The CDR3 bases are TGTGCCAGTAGTATAGGGGCGGGGAGCTCCTACGAGCAGTACTTC.

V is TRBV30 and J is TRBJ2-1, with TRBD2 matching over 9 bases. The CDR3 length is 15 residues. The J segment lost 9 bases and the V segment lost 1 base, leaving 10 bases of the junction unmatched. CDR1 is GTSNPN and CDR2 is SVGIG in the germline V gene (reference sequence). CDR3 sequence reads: CAWSARGGPFGEQFF. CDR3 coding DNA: TGTGCCTGGAGTGCGCGGGGGGGGCCCTTCGGTGAGCAGTTCTTC. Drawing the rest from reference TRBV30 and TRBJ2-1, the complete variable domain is SQTIHQWPATLVQPVGSPLSLECTVEGTSNPNLYWYRQAAGRGLQLLFYSVGIGQISSEVPQNLSASRPQDRQFILSSKKLLLSDSGFYLCAWSARGGPFGEQFFGPGTRLTVL.

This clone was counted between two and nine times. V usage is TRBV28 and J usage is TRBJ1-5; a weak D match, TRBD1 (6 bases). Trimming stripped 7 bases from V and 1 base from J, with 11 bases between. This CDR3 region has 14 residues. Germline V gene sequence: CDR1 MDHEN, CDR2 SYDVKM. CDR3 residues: CASKGTSSNQPQHF. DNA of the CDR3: TGTGCCAGCAAAGGGACATCAAGCAATCAGCCCCAGCATTTT.

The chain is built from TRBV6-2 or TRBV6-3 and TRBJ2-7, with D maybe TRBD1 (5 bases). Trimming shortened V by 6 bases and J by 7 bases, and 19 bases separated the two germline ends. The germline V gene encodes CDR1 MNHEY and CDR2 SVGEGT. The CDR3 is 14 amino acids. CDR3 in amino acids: CASSISTAGMEQYF. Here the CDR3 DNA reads TGTGCCAGCAGCATCTCAACTGCAGGGATGGAGCAGTACTTC.

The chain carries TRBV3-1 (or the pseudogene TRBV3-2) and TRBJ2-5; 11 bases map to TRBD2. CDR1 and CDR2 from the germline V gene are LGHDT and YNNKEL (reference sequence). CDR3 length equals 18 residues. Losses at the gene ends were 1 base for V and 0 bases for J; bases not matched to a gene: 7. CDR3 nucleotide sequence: TGTGCCAGCAGCCAAGTTCTGCTAGCGGGGGGTTACCAAGAGACCCAGTACTTC. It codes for CASSQVLLAGGYQETQYF.

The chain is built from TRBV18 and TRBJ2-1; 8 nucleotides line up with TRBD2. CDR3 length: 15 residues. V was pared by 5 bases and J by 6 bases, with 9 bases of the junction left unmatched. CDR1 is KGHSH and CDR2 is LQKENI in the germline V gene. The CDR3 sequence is CASSGGGTSSNEQFF. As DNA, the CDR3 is TGTGCCAGCTCAGGCGGGGGGACCTCTAGCAATGAGCAGTTCTTC. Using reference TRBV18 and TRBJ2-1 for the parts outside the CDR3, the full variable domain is NAGVMQNPRHLVRRRGQEARLRCSPMKGHSHVYWYRQLPEEGLKFMVYLQKENIIDESGMPKERFSAEFPKEGPSILRIQQVVRGDSAAYFCASSGGGTSSNEQFFGPGTRLTVL.

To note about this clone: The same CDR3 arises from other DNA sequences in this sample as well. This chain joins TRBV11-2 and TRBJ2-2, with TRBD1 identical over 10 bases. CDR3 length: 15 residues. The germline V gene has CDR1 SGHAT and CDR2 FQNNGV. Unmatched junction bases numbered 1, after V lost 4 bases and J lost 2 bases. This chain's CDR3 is CASSSTGGNTGELFF. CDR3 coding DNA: TGTGCCAGCAGCTCGACAGGGGGCAACACCGGGGAGCTGTTTTTT.

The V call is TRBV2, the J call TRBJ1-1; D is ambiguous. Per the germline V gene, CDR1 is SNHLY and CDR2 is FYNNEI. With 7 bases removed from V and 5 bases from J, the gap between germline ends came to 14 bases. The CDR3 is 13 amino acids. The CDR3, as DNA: TGTGCCAGCAAAAACCTTCGGGTTACTGAAGCTTTCTTT. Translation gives CASKNLRVTEAFF.

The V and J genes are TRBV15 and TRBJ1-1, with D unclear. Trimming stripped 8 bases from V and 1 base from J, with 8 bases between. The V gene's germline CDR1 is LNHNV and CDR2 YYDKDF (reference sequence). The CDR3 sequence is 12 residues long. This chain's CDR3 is CATQEPNTEAFF. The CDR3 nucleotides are TGTGCCACCCAAGAGCCGAACACTGAAGCTTTCTTT.

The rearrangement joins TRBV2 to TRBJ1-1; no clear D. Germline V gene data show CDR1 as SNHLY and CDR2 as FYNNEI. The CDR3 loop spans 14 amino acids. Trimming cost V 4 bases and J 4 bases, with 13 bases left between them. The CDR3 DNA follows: TGTGCCAGCAGTGCGGACGGAGGGAGCACTGAAGCTTTCTTT. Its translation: CASSADGGSTEAFF.

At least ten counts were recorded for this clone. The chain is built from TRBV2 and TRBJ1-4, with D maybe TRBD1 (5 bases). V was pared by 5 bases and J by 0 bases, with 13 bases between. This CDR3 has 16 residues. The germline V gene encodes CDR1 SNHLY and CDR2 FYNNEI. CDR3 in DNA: TGTGCCAGCAGTCCGAAAGACAGATCAACTAATGAAAAACTGTTTTTT. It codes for CASSPKDRSTNEKLFF.